This entry lists 10 T cell receptor beta chains sequenced from one sample in a study of T cells in Graves' hyperthyroidism and ophthalmopathy. The TCR beta CDR3 regions underwent amplification using RNA transcripts as the source. The HTBI set primed first-round TCR CDR3 RT-PCR. TCRdb re-called the multiplex PCR reads through MiXCR, storing one row per CDR3 protein. The sample includes 600,000 to 650,000 distinct CDR3 sequences, roughly 17% of them seen just once. Source material: blood. These receptors were obtained from a woman in her thirties with Graves' hyperthyroidism.

The V call is TRBV18, the J call TRBJ2-5, with D possibly matching TRBD1 (5 bases). V was clipped by 5 bases and J by 3 bases, with 7 bases between them. The CDR3 has 12 amino acids. CDR1 is KGHSH and CDR2 is LQKENI in the germline V gene. CDR3 DNA sequence: TGTGCCAGCTCAACAGGTGAAGAGACCCAGTACTTC. Translation: CASSTGEETQYF.

This clonotype appeared many times. V and J are TRBV7-2 and TRBJ2-7; TRBD2 agrees at 8 bases. CDR3 length: 14 amino acids. Germline CDR1 is SGHTA and CDR2 is FQGNSA. V lost 5 bases, J lost 3 bases, and 6 bases stayed unmatched. The DNA of the CDR3 is TGTGCCAGCAGCATAGAGGGACTAGTCTACGAGCAGTACTTC. Protein sequence: CASSIEGLVYEQYF.

This clonotype was detected many times. This sequence joins TRBV12-3 or TRBV12-4 and TRBJ1-5; tentative D call: TRBD1 (6 bases). V lost 3 bases and J 5 bases, leaving 11 bases between the germline ends. The CDR3 sequence is 14 residues long. The CDR3 sequence: CASSFQDSHQPQHF. CDR3 DNA: TGTGCCAGCAGTTTTCAGGACAGCCATCAGCCCCAGCATTTT.

The CDR3 protein is CASRGGPEWTNTGELFF. The DNA of the CDR3 is TGTGCCAGCAGGGGGGGCCCCGAGTGGACCAACACCGGGGAGCTGTTTTTT. J is TRBJ2-2 and V is TRBV28; D possibly matches TRBD1 or TRBD2 (6 bases each). Trimming pared 6 bases from V and 2 bases from J, leaving 19 bases between. The germline V gene encodes CDR1 MDHEN and CDR2 SYDVKM. The CDR3 runs to 17 residues. Based on the CDR3 plus reference TRBV28 and TRBJ2-2, the full variable domain is DVKVTQSSRYLVKRTGEKVFLECVQDMDHENMFWYRQDPGLGLRLIYFSYDVKMKEKGDIPEGYSVSREKKERFSLILESASTNQTSMYLCASRGGPEWTNTGELFFGEGSRLTVL.

This clonotype has just one count. The chain uses TRBV11-3 and TRBJ2-2; no clear D gene. Germline CDR1 and CDR2: SGHNT and YENEEA. The CDR3 contains 15 residues. V shed 1 base and J shed 7 bases, with 13 bases lying between them. CDR3 nucleotides: TGTGCCAGCAGCTTAGTTGACTTCCTGGACGGGGAGCTGTTTTTT. This gives the protein CASSLVDFLDGELFF.

This clonotype was detected ten times or more. V and J are TRBV28 and TRBJ1-2; unclear D gene. Between the trimmed V and J ends, which lost 5 bases and 4 bases, there was a span of 20 bases. The CDR3 is made up of 16 amino acids. Germline V gives CDR1 MDHEN, CDR2 SYDVKM. For the CDR3, the DNA is TGTGCCAGCAGTCTCCGAATTAAACCGGGAACCTATGGCTACACCTTC. It encodes CASSLRIKPGTYGYTF.

There are many counts of this clonotype. The CDR3 DNA reads as TGTGCCAGCAGCGGGCGGGGTGGGAATCAGCCCCAGCATTTT. Its translation is CASSGRGGNQPQHF. V gene TRBV2 combines with J gene TRBJ1-5; no firm D call. Between the trimmed V and J ends, which lost 6 bases and 4 bases, there was a span of 13 bases. The length of the CDR3 is 14 residues. Germline lookup yields CDR1 SNHLY and CDR2 FYNNEI. Filled out from reference TRBV2 and TRBJ1-5, the complete variable domain reads EPEVTQTPSHQVTQMGQEVILRCVPISNHLYFYWYRQILGQKVEFLVSFYNNEISEKSEIFDDQFSVERPDGSNFTLKIRSTKLEDSAMYFCASSGRGGNQPQHFGDGTRLSIL.

The rearrangement joins TRBV5-1 to TRBJ1-3; D not resolved. With 0 bases removed from V and 9 bases from J, the gap between germline ends came to 16 bases. Germline lookup yields CDR1 SGHRS and CDR2 YFSETQ. The CDR3 has 15 residues. CDR3 loop: CASSLERTSGRTIYF. For the CDR3, the DNA is TGCGCCAGCAGCTTGGAGCGCACCTCTGGACGCACCATATATTTT.

Regarding this clonotype: This may stem from a read error, because a much larger clone lies one nucleotide away. V is TRBV12-3 or TRBV12-4 and J is TRBJ2-2; D is perhaps TRBD2 (6 bases). V gave up 4 bases and J gave up 6 bases, with 12 bases separating them. The CDR3 spans 14 residues. CDR3 DNA: TGTGCCAGCAGTTACTCGGCGGGGCCCGGGGAGCTGTTTTTT. Its translation is CASSYSAGPGELFF.

The rearrangement uses TRBV3-1 and TRBJ2-2, with 11 bases fitting TRBD2. The CDR3 sequence is 15 residues long. Germline V lookup: CDR1 LGHDT, CDR2 YNNKEL (reference sequence). J gave up 5 bases and V 5 bases, and 4 bases lay outside the gene matches. Here the CDR3 DNA reads TGTGCCAGCAGCTCCTCTAGCGGGGGGACCGGGGAGCTGTTTTTT. Translating it yields CASSSSSGGTGELFF. Drawing the rest from reference TRBV3-1 and TRBJ2-2, the complete variable domain is DTAVSQTPKYLVTQMGNDKSIKCEQNLGHDTMYWYKQDSKKFLKIMFSYNNKELIINETVPNRFSPKSPDKAHLNLHINSLELGDSAVYFCASSSSSGGTGELFFGEGSRLTVL.